A single sample gave rise to the 29 T cell receptor beta chains below, sequenced in a study of T-cell reconstitution after alpha-beta-depleted transplantation in children. Unique molecular identifiers were incorporated into the prepared TCRbeta library. TCRdb recomputed calls from the PCR reads with MiXCR, one row per CDR3 protein. The sample contains some 590,000 distinct CDR3 sequences, roughly 10% of which appear only once. Source: PBMCs from the stem cell graft donor, taken from the stem cell graft. The receptors were gathered from a human donor who donated a stem cell graft to a child with acute myeloid leukemia.

This clonotype was recorded a few times. This chain joins TRBV7-3 and TRBJ2-1, with D hard to call. The length of the CDR3 is 15 residues. Germline CDR1 is SGHTA and CDR2 is FQGTGA. Trimming stripped 2 bases from V and 5 bases from J, with 13 bases between. CDR3 amino acids: CASSLYSSSNNEQFF. DNA for the CDR3: TGTGCCAGCAGCTTATACAGCAGCTCAAACAATGAGCAGTTCTTC.

The sample holds a few counts of this clonotype. The chain is built from TRBV7-6 and TRBJ2-7, with 9 bases aligning to TRBD1. From germline, CDR1 is SGHVS and CDR2 FNYEAQ. The V gene end was trimmed by 5 bases and the J gene end by 5 bases; junction bases not matched to a gene: 13. CDR3 length: 16 residues. CDR3 protein: CASSVLASDRGDEQYF. In DNA form, the CDR3 reads TGTGCCAGCAGCGTTTTGGCGTCCGACAGGGGGGACGAGCAGTACTTC.

Here the CDR3 reads CSGLLASEQYF. CDR3 bases: TGCAGCGGACTACTAGCTTCCGAGCAGTACTTC. This chain connects TRBV29-1 to TRBJ2-7; a weak D match, TRBD2 (6 bases). CDR3 length equals 11 residues. Germline assignment: CDR1 SQVTM and CDR2 ANQGSEA. Trimming shortened V by 7 bases and J by 6 bases, and 13 bases separated the two germline ends.

This clonotype was picked up a small number of times. This sequence joins TRBV20-1 and TRBJ2-5; D gene unclear. CDR3 length: 11 residues. V was cut by 5 bases and J by 5 bases, with 9 bases left in between. In germline, CDR1 is DFQATT, CDR2 SNEGSKA (reference sequence). The chain's CDR3 is CSAGSTETQYF. CDR3 DNA sequence: TGCAGTGCTGGATCAACGGAGACCCAGTACTTC.

This chain links TRBV20-1 with TRBJ2-7; no clear D. CDR1 and CDR2 (germline): DFQATT, SNEGSKA (reference sequence). Trimming took off 3 bases at V and 2 bases at J, with 8 bases between the two ends. This CDR3 is 12 amino acids long. The CDR3 loop is CSASRDPYEQYF. CDR3 sequence (DNA): TGCAGTGCTAGCAGAGATCCCTACGAGCAGTACTTC.

The chain carries TRBV25-1 and TRBJ2-1; 10 nucleotides agree with TRBD2. CDR1 MGHDK and CDR2 SYGVNS come from the germline V gene. The ends lost 5 bases at V and 8 bases at J; junction bases unmatched: 12. CDR3 length: 16 amino acids. The CDR3 protein is CASSNFLAGGAYEQFF. The DNA for the CDR3 is TGTGCCAGCAGTAACTTTTTAGCGGGAGGAGCCTATGAGCAGTTCTTC.

This clonotype was counted many times. The chain is built from TRBV29-1 and TRBJ2-1, with D possibly matching TRBD2 (6 bases). Trimming took off 3 bases at V and 5 bases at J, with 11 bases between the two ends. The CDR3 runs 13 residues. From germline, CDR1 is SQVTM and CDR2 ANQGSEA. The CDR3 loop reads CSVDPVADNEQFF. The DNA of the CDR3 is TGCAGCGTTGATCCGGTAGCGGACAATGAGCAGTTCTTC.

Only a few counts were recorded for this clonotype. The gene calls are TRBV20-1 and TRBJ2-7; D might be TRBD1 (6 bases). Per the germline V gene, CDR1 is DFQATT and CDR2 is SNEGSKA (reference sequence). Trimming took off 6 bases at V and 1 base at J, with 13 bases between the two ends. The CDR3 sequence is 13 residues long. The DNA for the CDR3 is TGCAGTGCGGGGACAAGAAGGTCCTACGAGCAGTACTTC. The encoded protein is CSAGTRRSYEQYF.

This clonotype was detected many times. A junction boundary mismatches the germline segment, possibly from a read error. V usage is TRBV7-7 and J usage is TRBJ2-5, with TRBD2 identical over 12 bases. The length of the CDR3 is 18 residues. Germline values: CDR1 SSHAT, CDR2 FNYEAQ (reference sequence). CDR3 sequence reads: CASSLGLAGLLGGETQYF. CDR3 nucleotides: TGTGCTAGCAGCTTAGGACTAGCGGGACTCCTGGGGGGAGAGACCCAGTACTTC.

This clonotype has a count of ten or more. This CDR3 is CASSLSMGSYEQYF. Written as DNA, the CDR3 is TGTGCCAGCAGCTTATCCATGGGGTCCTACGAGCAGTACTTC. The genes are TRBV7-2 and TRBJ2-7, with D uncertain. The CDR3 sequence is 14 residues long. V shed 2 bases and J shed 1 base, with 9 bases lying between them. Looked up from germline, CDR1 is SGHTA and CDR2 is FQGNSA. Combining the CDR3 with reference TRBV7-2 and TRBJ2-7 gives the whole variable domain GAGVSQSPSNKVTEKGKDVELRCDPISGHTALYWYRQSLGQGLEFLIYFQGNSAPDKSGLPSDRFSAERTGGSVSTLTIQRTQQEDSAVYLCASSLSMGSYEQYFGPGTRLTVT.

This clonotype was counted at least ten times. The chain is built from TRBV7-2 and TRBJ1-1; no firm D call. V was shortened by 5 bases and J by 1 base, with 14 bases between the two germline ends. This CDR3 is built from 15 residues. Germline CDR1 is SGHTA and CDR2 is FQGNSA. CDR3 in amino acids: CASSVTLLGNTEAFF. The CDR3 DNA reads as TGTGCCAGCAGCGTCACCCTCCTGGGGAACACTGAAGCTTTCTTT. The whole variable domain, remainder taken from reference TRBV7-2 and TRBJ1-1, is GAGVSQSPSNKVTEKGKDVELRCDPISGHTALYWYRQSLGQGLEFLIYFQGNSAPDKSGLPSDRFSAERTGGSVSTLTIQRTQQEDSAVYLCASSVTLLGNTEAFFGQGTRLTVV.

The rearrangement uses TRBV9 and TRBJ2-5; no clear D gene. Per the germline V gene, CDR1 is SGDLS and CDR2 is YYNGEE. The ends were cut back, 4 bases at V and 1 base at J, with 8 bases in the middle. The CDR3 is 13 amino acids. The CDR3 loop reads CASSTHAQETQYF. The CDR3 DNA reads as TGTGCCAGCAGCACCCACGCCCAAGAGACCCAGTACTTC. The full variable domain, completed using reference TRBV9 and TRBJ2-5, is DSGVTQTPKHLITATGQRVTLRCSPRSGDLSVYWYQQSLDQGLQFLIQYYNGEERAKGNILERFSAQQFPDLHSELNLSSLELGDSALYFCASSTHAQETQYFGPGTRLLVL.

This clonotype occurred a few times. The gene calls are TRBV7-8 and TRBJ2-1, with no clear D. The length of the CDR3 is 13 residues. V was clipped by 3 bases and J by 10 bases, with 13 bases between them. CDR1 is SGHVS and CDR2 is FQNEAQ in the germline V gene. CDR3 nucleotide sequence: TGTGCCAGCAGCTTCGGACCGGCGGAGGAGCAGTTCTTC. It translates to CASSFGPAEEQFF.

There are many counts of this clonotype. The J gene is TRBJ2-5, the V gene TRBV4-2; D is possibly TRBD2 (5 bases). Per germline, CDR1 LGHNA and CDR2 YNFKEQ. The CDR3 sequence is 15 residues long. Trimming pared 4 bases from V and 5 bases from J, leaving 17 bases between. CDR3 bases: TGTGCCAGCAGCCTGCGTTGGGGAGTAGGGGAGACCCAGTACTTC. As protein: CASSLRWGVGETQYF.

This clonotype was found many times. This chain links TRBV4-3 with TRBJ2-3; maybe TRBD1 (7 bases). With 4 bases removed from V and 4 bases from J, the gap between germline ends came to 24 bases. CDR1 and CDR2 (germline): LGHNA, YSLEER. The CDR3 contains 18 residues. The CDR3 region is CASSPTGWESGYADTQYF. The DNA for the CDR3 is TGCGCCAGCAGCCCGACAGGGTGGGAGAGCGGGTACGCAGATACGCAGTATTTT.

The rearrangement links TRBV28 to TRBJ2-1, with a possible D match to TRBD2 (5 bases). Germline V gene lookup returns CDR1 MDHEN and CDR2 SYDVKM. Trimming removed 9 bases from V and 2 bases from J, with 11 bases in between. The CDR3 contains 13 residues. This chain's CDR3 is CASTTTPYNEQFF. The CDR3 DNA is TGTGCCAGTACGACTACCCCCTACAATGAGCAGTTCTTC.

The chain couples TRBV9 to TRBJ2-1; 7 bases line up with TRBD2. CDR3 size: 15 residues. Germline V gene lookup returns CDR1 SGDLS and CDR2 YYNGEE. J was trimmed by 2 bases and V by 3 bases; bases with no gene match: 5. Written as DNA, the CDR3 is TGTGCCAGCAGCGCATTAAGCGGGACCTACAATGAGCAGTTCTTC. Translating gives CASSALSGTYNEQFF.

This clonotype was recorded many times. The rearrangement joins TRBV9 to TRBJ1-6; 7 bases are a match to TRBD1. The V and J ends lost 1 base and 7 bases, in that order; junction bases with no gene match: 8. The germline CDR1 and CDR2 sequences are SGDLS and YYNGEE. This CDR3 has 16 residues. CDR3: CASSVSGQVENSPLHF. As DNA, the CDR3 is TGTGCCAGCAGCGTATCAGGACAGGTAGAGAATTCACCCCTCCACTTT.

The CDR3: CASRTPVRGTEAFF. The CDR3 DNA sequence: TGTGCCAGCAGGACTCCCGTCCGGGGTACTGAAGCTTTCTTT. V and J are TRBV7-8 and TRBJ1-1; no reliable D call. V was cut by 6 bases and J by 5 bases, with 16 bases left in between. The CDR3 spans 14 residues. CDR1 and CDR2 from the germline V gene are SGHVS and FQNEAQ. The full variable domain, in which reference TRBV7-8 and TRBJ1-1 provide the parts outside the CDR3, is GAGVSQSPRYKVAKRGQDVALRCDPISGHVSLFWYQQALGQGPEFLTYFQNEAQLDKSGLPSDRFFAERPEGSVSTLKIQRTQQEDSAVYLCASRTPVRGTEAFFGQGTRLTVV.

V usage is TRBV5-1 and J usage is TRBJ2-7; D is undetermined. V dropped 0 bases and J dropped 1 base, with 11 bases sitting between them. The CDR3 is made up of 15 amino acids. Germline lookup yields CDR1 SGHRS and CDR2 YFSETQ. CDR3 DNA sequence: TGCGCCAGCAGCTTGGATCCAGGCCGATCCTACGAGCAGTACTTC. Amino acid sequence: CASSLDPGRSYEQYF.

This clonotype was counted a few times. The V and J genes are TRBV12-3 or TRBV12-4 and TRBJ2-1; TRBD2 matches 9 bases. V dropped 6 bases and J dropped 7; count of bases not matched to a gene: 7. This CDR3 has 14 residues. CDR3 sequence: CASSFSGSKNEQFF. In nucleotides, the CDR3 is TGTGCCAGCAGCTTTAGCGGGAGTAAGAATGAGCAGTTCTTC.

The sample holds many counts of this clonotype. The gene calls are TRBV29-1 and TRBJ1-1, with D hard to call. The V and J ends lost 7 bases and 3 bases respectively, with 18 bases between them. In germline, CDR1 is SQVTM, CDR2 ANQGSEA. The CDR3 spans 14 residues. This CDR3 reads CSGGGAEGYTEAFF. In DNA, the CDR3 is TGCAGCGGTGGAGGAGCAGAAGGGTACACTGAAGCTTTCTTT.

The V call is TRBV12-3 or TRBV12-4, the J call TRBJ2-1, with 8 nucleotides matching TRBD2. This CDR3 comprises 14 residues. Trimming took 7 bases from V and 8 from J; bases not matched to a gene: 10. The CDR3 spells CASTQLAAEDEQFF. In nucleotides, the CDR3 is TGTGCCAGCACCCAACTAGCGGCCGAGGATGAGCAGTTCTTC.

This clonotype was picked up a small number of times. The chain couples TRBV4-3 to TRBJ2-1; D call uncertain. With 2 bases removed from V and 4 bases from J, the gap between germline ends came to 15 bases. Germline assignment: CDR1 LGHNA and CDR2 YSLEER. There are 16 residues in the CDR3. Here the CDR3 DNA reads TGCGCCAGCAGCCAAACGCAAGGAGTTCTTTACAATGAGCAGTTCTTC. It codes for CASSQTQGVLYNEQFF.

The V and J genes are TRBV28 and TRBJ2-1, with D perhaps matching TRBD1 (5 bases). This CDR3 has 13 residues. V lost 4 bases and J 6 bases, leaving 10 bases between the germline ends. CDR1 and CDR2 (germline): MDHEN, SYDVKM. The CDR3 loop reads CASSSGLVNEQFF. Here the CDR3 DNA reads TGTGCCAGCAGTTCAGGGTTGGTCAATGAGCAGTTCTTC.

This sequence joins TRBV5-5 and TRBJ2-7, with 7 bases lining up with TRBD2. This CDR3 has 14 residues. The germline CDR1 and CDR2 sequences are SGHKS and YYEKEE (reference sequence). Trimming took 3 bases from V and 7 from J; bases not matched to a gene: 10. The CDR3: CASSSAGVMEEQYF. CDR3 in DNA: TGTGCCAGCAGCTCGGCGGGGGTTATGGAAGAGCAGTACTTC.

CDR3 in DNA: TGCGCCAGCAGATACTCGGACGGGCCAGATACGCAGTATTTT. It specifies CASRYSDGPDTQYF. The chain joins TRBV5-1 to TRBJ2-3; D remains unclear. The CDR3 is made up of 14 amino acids. CDR1 is SGHRS and CDR2 is YFSETQ in the germline V gene. V was cut by 5 bases and J by 4 bases, with 14 bases left in between.

This clonotype appeared many times. The chain uses TRBV7-3 and TRBJ2-1; unclear D gene. The CDR3 is made up of 13 amino acids. CDR1 SGHTA and CDR2 FQGTGA come from the germline V gene. Trimming left V 5 bases short and J 5 bases short, with 10 bases between. The CDR3: CASSPTSHNEQFF. The CDR3 coding sequence is TGTGCCAGCAGCCCCACCTCGCACAATGAGCAGTTCTTC.

The chain has TRBV6-2 or TRBV6-3 and TRBJ2-7; D perhaps matches TRBD2 (5 bases). In germline, CDR1 is MNHEY, CDR2 SVGEGT. The ends were cut back, 6 bases at V and 7 bases at J, with 25 bases in the middle. The CDR3 sequence is 16 residues long. The CDR3 loop is CASRDPGSTSYKEQYF. CDR3 coding DNA: TGTGCCAGCAGGGACCCGGGGTCTACTAGTTATAAAGAGCAGTACTTC.